The clone carrying this TCR beta chain was observed a handful of times. What it binds is unknown. This table comes from immunoSEQ multiplex PCR, and its TCRdb copy is limited to in-frame clones, with some not included. This sample has about 4,400 clones, with roughly 89% found just once. Patient tissue came from resections in Japan or China, 2014–2017. This entry comes from a study of immune evolution from preneoplasia to lung adenocarcinoma. Across the whole study: HLA loss of heterozygosity: about 7% AIS, over 12% MIA, around 33% ADC, none AAH.

Germline CDR1 is SGHNT and CDR2 is YENEEA. Between the trimmed V and J ends, which lost 4 bases and 5 bases, there was a span of 17 bases. CDR3 size: 15 residues. Study-level results: Clonality was highest in normal lung, lower in later-stage lesions apparently.

The chain employs TRBV11-3 and TRBJ1-1; TRBD1 might be the D (5 bases). Sequencing used FFPE minimally invasive lung adenocarcinoma tissue. This receptor was taken from a donor of 70 years or more with lung adenocarcinoma. The CDR3 nucleotides read TGTGCCAGCAGCTCCGGGGGGTCCTTGGGGACTGAAGCTTTCTTT. Translating it yields CASSSGGSLGTEAFF.